Listed below are T cell receptor beta chains from one sample, sequenced in a study of T-cell memory formation after mild COVID-19. One entry per CDR3 protein results from TCRdb running MiXCR on the 5' RACE reads. The sample includes some 320,000 distinct CDR3 sequences, roughly an eighth seen only once; the top ten take 21%. Sequenced material: PBMCs or a T cell subset sorted from them (not recorded which). The receptors here all came from a man aged 18-30 years who had mild COVID-19 (a few samples of this study predate the infection). Cell type and time point are not known. Each CDR3 is given with its conserved first and last residue. Fields, in order: V gene, clone size, J gene, D gene, CDR3 protein, CDR3 DNA. The D gene is left open where the match is weak. Where a row states a size, it is once, few, many or the class of an expanded clone; other rows omit it.

v_call: TRBV10-3
clone_size: few
j_call: TRBJ1-6
d_call: NA
cdr3_aa: CAISGREHGNSPLHF
cdr3_nt: TGTGCCATCAGCGGGAGGGAGCATGGGAATTCACCCCTCCACTTT

v_call: TRBV9
clone_size: NA
j_call: TRBJ2-1
d_call: NA
cdr3_aa: CASSVDAGADNEQFF
cdr3_nt: TGTGCCAGCAGCGTAGATGCGGGGGCGGACAATGAGCAGTTCTTC

v_call: TRBV7-2
clone_size: few
j_call: TRBJ2-3
d_call: NA
cdr3_aa: CASSLEMGMGNTQYF
cdr3_nt: TGTGCCAGCAGCTTAGAGATGGGGATGGGGAATACGCAGTATTTT

v_call: TRBV20-1
clone_size: few
j_call: TRBJ2-7
d_call: NA
cdr3_aa: CSGDTGYEQYF
cdr3_nt: TGCAGTGGGGACACAGGCTACGAGCAGTACTTC

v_call: TRBV7-2
clone_size: few
j_call: TRBJ2-2
d_call: NA
cdr3_aa: CASSLAVGGELFF
cdr3_nt: TGTGCCAGCAGCTTAGCGGTCGGGGGGGAGCTGTTTTTT

v_call: TRBV7-2
clone_size: few
j_call: TRBJ1-2
d_call: TRBD1
cdr3_aa: CASSSFGGGQGYGYTF
cdr3_nt: TGTGCCAGCAGCTCCTTCGGTGGGGGACAGGGCTATGGCTACACCTTC

v_call: TRBV3-1
clone_size: NA
j_call: TRBJ2-3
d_call: TRBD2
cdr3_aa: CASSQAGGVTDTQYF
cdr3_nt: TGTGCCAGCAGCCAAGCGGGGGGGGTAACAGATACGCAGTATTTT

v_call: TRBV14
clone_size: once
j_call: TRBJ1-2
d_call: NA
cdr3_aa: CASSQEFMAVQGYTF
cdr3_nt: TGTGCCAGCAGCCAAGAGTTCATGGCAGTTCAGGGGTACACCTTC

v_call: TRBV7-9
clone_size: few
j_call: TRBJ1-2
d_call: NA
cdr3_aa: CASSVTGIFGYGYTF
cdr3_nt: TGTGCCAGCAGCGTCACAGGGATATTCGGCTATGGCTACACCTTC

v_call: TRBV5-1
clone_size: NA
j_call: TRBJ2-1
d_call: TRBD2
cdr3_aa: CASSPGTSGYEQFF
cdr3_nt: TGCGCCAGCAGCCCAGGGACTAGCGGCTATGAGCAGTTCTTC

v_call: TRBV10-3
clone_size: few
j_call: TRBJ1-2
d_call: NA
cdr3_aa: CAKPPQHGYTF
cdr3_nt: TGTGCCAAGCCGCCGCAGCATGGCTACACCTTC

v_call: TRBV7-9
clone_size: few
j_call: TRBJ2-1
d_call: NA
cdr3_aa: CASSIRTGGRSEQFF
cdr3_nt: TGTGCCAGCAGCATCCGGACGGGGGGCAGGAGTGAGCAGTTCTTC

v_call: TRBV4-1
clone_size: NA
j_call: TRBJ2-5
d_call: TRBD2
cdr3_aa: CASSSRTSGVASGTQYF
cdr3_nt: TGCGCCAGCAGCTCGCGGACTAGCGGGGTTGCTTCGGGGACCCAGTACTTC

v_call: TRBV7-9
clone_size: NA
j_call: TRBJ2-3
d_call: NA
cdr3_aa: CASTPPVGAWGITDTQYF
cdr3_nt: TGTGCCAGCACCCCGCCGGTAGGCGCGTGGGGGATAACAGATACGCAGTATTTT

v_call: TRBV20-1
clone_size: few
j_call: TRBJ2-5
d_call: TRBD2
cdr3_aa: CSAGLAGGPGLETQYF
cdr3_nt: TGCAGTGCTGGACTAGCGGGGGGGCCTGGGTTAGAGACCCAGTACTTC

v_call: TRBV20-1
clone_size: NA
j_call: TRBJ2-1
d_call: NA
cdr3_aa: CSAKGSNEQFF
cdr3_nt: TGCAGTGCTAAAGGAAGCAATGAGCAGTTCTTC

v_call: TRBV5-1
clone_size: few
j_call: TRBJ2-5
d_call: NA
cdr3_aa: CASLQETQYF
cdr3_nt: TGCGCCAGCCTACAAGAGACCCAGTACTTC

v_call: TRBV10-3
clone_size: few
j_call: TRBJ2-3
d_call: NA
cdr3_aa: CAISGEGTQETDTQYF
cdr3_nt: TGTGCCATCAGTGGGGAAGGGACACAAGAAACAGATACGCAGTATTTT

v_call: TRBV20-1
clone_size: NA
j_call: TRBJ2-2
d_call: TRBD2
cdr3_aa: CSAEGTSGGYTVELFF
cdr3_nt: TGCAGTGCGGAGGGGACTAGCGGGGGGTACACCGTGGAGCTGTTTTTT

v_call: TRBV11-2
clone_size: NA
j_call: TRBJ2-5
d_call: TRBD1
cdr3_aa: CASTRDRGQETQYF
cdr3_nt: TGTGCCAGCACCAGGGACAGGGGGCAAGAGACCCAGTACTTC

v_call: TRBV12-3/TRBV12-4
clone_size: few
j_call: TRBJ2-2
d_call: TRBD1
cdr3_aa: CASRRRQGDTGELFF
cdr3_nt: TGTGCCAGCAGACGCCGACAGGGGGACACCGGGGAGCTGTTTTTT

v_call: TRBV10-3
clone_size: NA
j_call: TRBJ2-6
d_call: NA
cdr3_aa: CAISEGRASSGANVLTF
cdr3_nt: TGTGCCATCAGTGAGGGACGGGCCAGCTCTGGGGCCAACGTCCTGACTTTC

v_call: TRBV4-3
clone_size: NA
j_call: TRBJ2-3
d_call: NA
cdr3_aa: CASSQDNGRDTQYF
cdr3_nt: TGCGCCAGCAGCCAAGATAACGGCAGGGATACGCAGTATTTT

v_call: TRBV12-3/TRBV12-4
clone_size: many
j_call: TRBJ2-3
d_call: NA
cdr3_aa: CASGVEAGTDTQYF
cdr3_nt: TGTGCCAGCGGCGTCGAAGCGGGCACAGATACGCAGTATTTT

v_call: TRBV6-5
clone_size: NA
j_call: TRBJ2-3
d_call: TRBD2
cdr3_aa: CASRNHGGESDTQYF
cdr3_nt: TGTGCCAGCAGAAATCACGGGGGGGAGTCAGATACGCAGTATTTT

v_call: TRBV6-5
clone_size: NA
j_call: TRBJ2-3
d_call: NA
cdr3_aa: CATQKGPHTDTQYF
cdr3_nt: TGTGCCACCCAGAAGGGACCGCACACAGATACGCAGTATTTT

v_call: TRBV11-2
clone_size: few
j_call: TRBJ1-1
d_call: TRBD1
cdr3_aa: CASSLRAAGGNTEAFF
cdr3_nt: TGTGCCAGCAGCTTACGGGCCGCAGGGGGGAACACTGAAGCTTTCTTT

v_call: TRBV10-3
clone_size: few
j_call: TRBJ2-1
d_call: TRBD2
cdr3_aa: CATASGSDNEQFF
cdr3_nt: TGTGCCACCGCTAGCGGGAGCGACAATGAGCAGTTCTTC

v_call: TRBV7-2
clone_size: many
j_call: TRBJ2-1
d_call: TRBD1
cdr3_aa: CASSPGQAYNEQFF
cdr3_nt: TGTGCCAGCAGCCCAGGACAGGCCTACAATGAGCAGTTCTTC

v_call: TRBV5-4
clone_size: NA
j_call: TRBJ1-6
d_call: NA
cdr3_aa: CASSLVAGNNSPLHF
cdr3_nt: TGTGCCAGCAGCTTGGTAGCCGGAAATAATTCACCCCTCCACTTT

v_call: TRBV6-6
clone_size: NA
j_call: TRBJ2-1
d_call: TRBD2
cdr3_aa: CASSRPGLAGYNEQFF
cdr3_nt: TGTGCCAGCAGCCGACCGGGACTAGCGGGTTACAATGAGCAGTTCTTC

v_call: TRBV7-3
clone_size: many
j_call: TRBJ2-3
d_call: NA
cdr3_aa: CASSLMASDTQYF
cdr3_nt: TGTGCCAGCAGCTTAATGGCATCAGATACGCAGTATTTT

v_call: TRBV7-2
clone_size: few
j_call: TRBJ2-1
d_call: NA
cdr3_aa: CASSSGDRREQFF
cdr3_nt: TGTGCCAGCAGCTCAGGGGATAGGAGAGAGCAGTTCTTC

v_call: TRBV6-5
clone_size: NA
j_call: TRBJ2-5
d_call: NA
cdr3_aa: CASSYQGQETQYF
cdr3_nt: TGTGCCAGCAGTTATCAGGGACAAGAGACCCAGTACTTC

v_call: TRBV9
clone_size: NA
j_call: TRBJ2-2
d_call: NA
cdr3_aa: CASSGRRGGVYTGELFF
cdr3_nt: TGTGCCAGCAGCGGCCGTCGAGGCGGAGTATACACCGGGGAGCTGTTTTTT

v_call: TRBV18
clone_size: few
j_call: TRBJ2-1
d_call: TRBD1
cdr3_aa: CASSPGWAGGSEQFF
cdr3_nt: TGTGCCAGCTCACCCGGGTGGGCAGGGGGCAGTGAGCAGTTCTTC

v_call: TRBV12-3/TRBV12-4
clone_size: NA
j_call: TRBJ1-1
d_call: NA
cdr3_aa: CASTLLAGRFMGLGGLNTEAFF
cdr3_nt: TGTGCCAGCACCCTCCTGGCAGGGCGGTTTATGGGGTTGGGGGGACTGAACACTGAAGCTTTCTTT

v_call: TRBV25-1
clone_size: NA
j_call: TRBJ1-1
d_call: NA
cdr3_aa: CASSAPTVNTGAFF
cdr3_nt: TGTGCCAGCAGTGCGCCTACAGTGAACACTGGAGCTTTCTTT

v_call: TRBV7-3
clone_size: many
j_call: TRBJ1-2
d_call: TRBD1
cdr3_aa: CASSPGTGGYGYTF
cdr3_nt: TGTGCCAGCAGCCCCGGGACAGGGGGATATGGCTACACCTTC

v_call: TRBV20-1
clone_size: NA
j_call: TRBJ2-1
d_call: TRBD2
cdr3_aa: CSAPSAGGANEQFF
cdr3_nt: TGCAGTGCTCCCTCAGCCGGGGGGGCCAATGAGCAGTTCTTC

v_call: TRBV7-2
clone_size: few
j_call: TRBJ2-1
d_call: NA
cdr3_aa: CASSEPLVSYNEQFF
cdr3_nt: TGTGCCAGCAGCGAACCCCTTGTCTCCTACAATGAGCAGTTCTTC

v_call: TRBV25-1
clone_size: NA
j_call: TRBJ2-3
d_call: NA
cdr3_aa: CASSEYGAGKHMDTQYF
cdr3_nt: TGTGCCAGCAGTGAATACGGGGCGGGGAAGCACATGGATACGCAGTATTTT

v_call: TRBV7-2
clone_size: few
j_call: TRBJ2-2
d_call: NA
cdr3_aa: CASRMNTGELFF
cdr3_nt: TGTGCCAGCCGAATGAACACCGGGGAGCTGTTTTTT

v_call: TRBV20-1
clone_size: few
j_call: TRBJ1-1
d_call: NA
cdr3_aa: CSAQDMRGNTEAFF
cdr3_nt: TGCAGTGCTCAAGACATGAGGGGGAACACTGAAGCTTTCTTT

v_call: TRBV7-9
clone_size: NA
j_call: TRBJ1-5
d_call: NA
cdr3_aa: CASSPRGQRQPQHF
cdr3_nt: TGTGCCAGCAGCCCCCGGGGACAACGCCAGCCCCAGCATTTT

v_call: TRBV15
clone_size: few
j_call: TRBJ2-1
d_call: TRBD2
cdr3_aa: CATSRLAGGRSYNEQFF
cdr3_nt: TGTGCCACCAGCAGACTAGCGGGGGGACGCTCCTACAATGAGCAGTTCTTC

v_call: TRBV18
clone_size: NA
j_call: TRBJ2-2
d_call: NA
cdr3_aa: CASSRTGRTGELFF
cdr3_nt: TGTGCCAGCTCACGAACAGGGCGGACCGGGGAGCTGTTTTTT

v_call: TRBV6-1
clone_size: NA
j_call: TRBJ2-5
d_call: NA
cdr3_aa: CASREVVQETQYF
cdr3_nt: TGTGCCAGCAGAGAGGTAGTTCAAGAGACCCAGTACTTC

v_call: TRBV5-1
clone_size: NA
j_call: TRBJ2-4
d_call: NA
cdr3_aa: CASSLGMTEKGGIQYF
cdr3_nt: TGCGCCAGCAGCTTGGGAATGACCGAAAAGGGGGGCATTCAGTACTTC